The entry below gives a single T cell receptor beta chain sequence along with its context. Its cognate antigen has yet to be identified. Relative to the germline gene, one junction end is altered; a read error may explain this. Reading the germline V gene gives CDR1 SNHLY and CDR2 FYNNEI. Inclusive of the bounding cysteine and phenylalanine, the CDR3 is 17 residues long. The sequence is cut down to CDR3 DNA, 51 bases in frame from base 1. The collaborating institutions used their own protocols to collect whole blood in K2EDTA tubes. Collaborator samples were shipped for TCRbeta analysis as frozen whole blood, isolated PBMCs, or DNA extracted from either sample type. The record originates from a study of blood T cell repertoires in COVID-19 (dated by TCRdb to between 2020 and 2021). Regarding the research as a whole: Samples covering the acute and convalescent phases of COVID-19 were provided by collaborators in the United States, Italy and Spain. The prospective study material was composed of cDNA or gDNA derived from T cells, B-cell-depleted T cells, or PBMCs. Deeply sampled blood TCRbeta repertoires from subjects exposed to, actively infected with, or recovered from COVID-19 were included in the dataset. A freely available public database, intended as a resource for researchers studying the immune response to SARS-CoV-2, is where the repertoires were released. Samples were obtained from the ongoing ImmuneRACE study (first 160 participants) and from over 1,000 subjects provided by 6 global collaborators. Nearly every sample came with metadata listing a de-identified subject ID, COVID-19 status, age in years and sex. HLA class I and class II types, where available, came from metadata supplied by the sample provider rather than from assay-based typing.

The immunoSEQ Assay, a bias-controlled multiplex PCR, was used to amplify TCRbeta CDR3 regions from genomic DNA. As for how the authors treated the data: Nucleated cell counts per sample were estimated from amplification of reference gene primers within the assay. Sequence reads were collapsed and filtered to measure the absolute abundance of every unique TCRbeta CDR3 rearrangement. For each sample, productive Simpson clonality was calculated by taking the square root of Simpson's diversity index across productive rearrangements. The table comes from immuneACCESS by way of TCRdb, which keeps in-frame sequences with V and J called. Part of the clones is missing from these tables; in studies checked, under half for an unresolved V gene and the rest for unknown reasons. V and J calls and clone size are given by that table; D and trimming were obtained from the DNA. For this sample there are more than 150,000 clones; less than 90% appear just once. Of the sample, around 14% is held by the ten largest clones.

Broader findings and caveats from the paper: The quantity of clinical and demographic metadata differed by source and by participant and was supplied without curation.

This sequence originates from a man between 18 and 29 years old with active or convalescent COVID-19. This receptor chain uses TRBV2 and TRBJ2-5; 10 of the junction bases match TRBD2. Source material: peripheral blood. CDR3 sequence: CASSEGGLAGEQETQYF. At the DNA level, the sequence is TGCGCCAGCAGTGAAGGGGGGCTAGCGGGGGAACAAGAGACCCAGTACTTC.